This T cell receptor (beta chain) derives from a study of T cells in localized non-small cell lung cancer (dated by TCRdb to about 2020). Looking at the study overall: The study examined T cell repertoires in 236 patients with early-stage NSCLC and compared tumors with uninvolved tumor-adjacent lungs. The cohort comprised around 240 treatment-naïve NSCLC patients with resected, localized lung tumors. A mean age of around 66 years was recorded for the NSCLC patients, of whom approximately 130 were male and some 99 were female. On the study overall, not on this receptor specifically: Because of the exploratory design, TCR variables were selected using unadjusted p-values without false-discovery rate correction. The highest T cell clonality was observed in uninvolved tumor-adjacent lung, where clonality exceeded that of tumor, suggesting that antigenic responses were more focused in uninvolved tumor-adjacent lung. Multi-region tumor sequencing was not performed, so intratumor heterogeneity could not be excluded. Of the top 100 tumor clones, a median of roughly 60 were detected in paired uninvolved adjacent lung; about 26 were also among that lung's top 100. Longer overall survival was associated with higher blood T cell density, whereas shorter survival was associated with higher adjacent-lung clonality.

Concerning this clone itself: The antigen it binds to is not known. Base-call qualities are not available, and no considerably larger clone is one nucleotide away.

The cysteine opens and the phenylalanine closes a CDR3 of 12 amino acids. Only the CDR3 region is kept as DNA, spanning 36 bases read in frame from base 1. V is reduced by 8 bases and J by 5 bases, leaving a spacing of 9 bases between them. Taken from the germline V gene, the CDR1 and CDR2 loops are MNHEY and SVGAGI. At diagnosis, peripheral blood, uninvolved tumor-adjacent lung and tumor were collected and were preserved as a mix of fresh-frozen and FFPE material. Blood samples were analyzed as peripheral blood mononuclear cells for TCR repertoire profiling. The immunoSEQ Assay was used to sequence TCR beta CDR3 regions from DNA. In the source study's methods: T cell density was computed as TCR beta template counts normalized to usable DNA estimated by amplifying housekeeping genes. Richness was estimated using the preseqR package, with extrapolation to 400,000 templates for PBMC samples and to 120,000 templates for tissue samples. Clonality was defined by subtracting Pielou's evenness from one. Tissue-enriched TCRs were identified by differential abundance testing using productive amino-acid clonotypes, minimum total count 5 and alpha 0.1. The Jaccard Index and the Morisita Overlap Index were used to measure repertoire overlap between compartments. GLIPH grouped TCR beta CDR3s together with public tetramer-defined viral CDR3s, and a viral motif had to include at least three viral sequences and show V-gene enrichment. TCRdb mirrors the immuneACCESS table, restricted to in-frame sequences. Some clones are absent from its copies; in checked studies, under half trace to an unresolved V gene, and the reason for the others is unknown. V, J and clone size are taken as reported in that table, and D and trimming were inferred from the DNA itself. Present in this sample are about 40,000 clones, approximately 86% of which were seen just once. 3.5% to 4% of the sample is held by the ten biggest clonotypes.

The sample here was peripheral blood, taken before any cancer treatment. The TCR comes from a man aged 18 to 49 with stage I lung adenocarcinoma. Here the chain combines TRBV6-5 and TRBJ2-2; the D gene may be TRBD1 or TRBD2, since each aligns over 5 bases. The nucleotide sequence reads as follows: TGTGCCAGCTCAGGGAGTACCGGGGAGCTGTTTTTT. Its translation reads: CASSGSTGELFF.